One and the same sample provided the 10 T cell receptor beta chains below, sequenced in a study of early T cells in non-severe SARS-CoV-2 infection. TCRdb re-called the 5' RACE reads with MiXCR, one entry per CDR3 protein. This table has about 70,000 distinct CDR3 sequences, 5% appearing once. This specimen consisted of whole blood, obtained at baseline. The origin of the receptors is an adult who was a healthcare worker with PCR-confirmed SARS-CoV-2 infection or an uninfected control (not recorded which).

In DNA, the CDR3 is TGCGCCAGCAGCCCCCGGGGGGGTAGGGGGACAGATACGCAGTATTTT. This translates into CASSPRGGRGTDTQYF. J is TRBJ2-3 and V is TRBV5-1, with 8 bases aligning to TRBD2. Trimming cost V 4 bases and J 3 bases; bases outside gene matches: 10. This CDR3 has 16 residues. Per germline, CDR1 SGHRS and CDR2 YFSETQ.

This clonotype was recorded many times. The rearrangement uses TRBV20-1 and TRBJ1-6, with 8 positions matching TRBD1. Germline-derived CDR1 and CDR2 are DFQATT and SNEGSKA (reference sequence). The length of the CDR3 is 12 residues. V shed 5 bases and J 11 bases; nucleotides not matched to a gene: 5. CDR3 in amino acids: CSAGRQGPPLHF. CDR3 DNA: TGCAGTGCTGGTAGACAGGGGCCACCCCTCCACTTT.

A few counts support this clonotype. The V call is TRBV2, the J call TRBJ1-2; maybe TRBD1 (6 bases). V was trimmed by 3 bases and J by 4 bases, leaving 9 bases between them. CDR1 and CDR2 from the germline V gene are SNHLY and FYNNEI. There are 13 residues in the CDR3. Written as DNA, the CDR3 is TGTGCCAGCAGTGACGGACAGAGCTATGGCTACACCTTC. Its protein product is CASSDGQSYGYTF.

This clonotype was found many times. The genes are TRBV18 and TRBJ2-5; D is unclear. The CDR3 spans 12 residues. The V and J ends lost 0 bases and 4 bases respectively, with 3 bases between them. Germline CDR1 is KGHSH and CDR2 is LQKENI. CDR3 coding DNA: TGTGCCAGCTCACCACCAGGAGAGACCCAGTACTTC. This translates into CASSPPGETQYF.

This clonotype was seen a handful of times. Written as DNA, the CDR3 is TGTGCCAGCAGCCAGACAGGGGTAGGCTACACCTTC. Translating it yields CASSQTGVGYTF. V and J are TRBV12-3 or TRBV12-4 and TRBJ1-2, with 8 bases matching TRBD1. The CDR3 sequence is 12 residues long. Trimming at V came to 6 bases and at J to 8 bases, leaving 5 bases not matched to a gene.

The sample holds many counts of this clonotype. In DNA, the CDR3 is TGTGCCAGCAGGGGGGGGACTGAAGCTTTCTTT. This gives the protein CASRGGTEAFF. The chain is built from TRBV6-6 and TRBJ1-1; possibly TRBD1 for D (5 bases). The CDR3 runs 11 residues. The germline V and J ends were trimmed by 6 bases and 5 bases, with 7 bases remaining between them. Germline lookup yields CDR1 MNHNY and CDR2 SVGAGI (reference sequence).

CDR3 protein: CASSTGLAGGGQETQYF. The CDR3 DNA sequence: TGTGCCAGCAGCACGGGACTAGCGGGAGGCGGGCAAGAGACCCAGTACTTC. The chain carries TRBV12-3 or TRBV12-4 and TRBJ2-5; 15 nucleotides match TRBD2. The CDR3 has 17 amino acids. V lost 6 bases and J lost 2; bases outside the gene matches: 7.

V and J are TRBV28 and TRBJ2-7; 8 bases align to TRBD1. CDR3 size: 13 residues. Germline CDR1 MDHEN, CDR2 SYDVKM. J lost 7 bases, V lost 6 bases, and 8 bases had no gene match. The CDR3: CASSPGTGSEQYF. CDR3 sequence (DNA): TGTGCCAGCAGCCCCGGGACAGGCTCGGAGCAGTACTTC.

The sample holds many counts of this clonotype. V and J are TRBV5-5 and TRBJ2-5, with 7 positions matching TRBD2. The junction had 6 bases not matched to a gene; V was cut back by 2 bases and J by 5 bases. This CDR3 is 14 amino acids long. Per the germline V gene, CDR1 is SGHKS and CDR2 is YYEKEE (reference sequence). The CDR3 region has the DNA TGTGCCAGCAGCTTAGGAAGGGGAGGGGAGACCCAGTACTTC. Protein sequence: CASSLGRGGETQYF. Full variable domain (outside the CDR3, taken from reference TRBV5-5 and TRBJ2-5): DAGVTQSPTHLIKTRGQQVTLRCSPISGHKSVSWYQQVLGQGPQFIFQYYEKEERGRGNFPDRFSARQFPNYSSELNVNALLLGDSALYLCASSLGRGGETQYFGPGTRLLVL.

This clonotype was seen at least ten times. This chain links TRBV6-5 with TRBJ1-1; 8 bases fit TRBD1. The trim removed 10 bases at V and 1 base at J, leaving 5 bases unmatched. In germline, CDR1 is MNHEY, CDR2 SVGAGI. The CDR3 totals 13 residues. CDR3 sequence: CAIHRGTNTEAFF. CDR3 bases: TGTGCCATTCACAGGGGGACGAACACTGAAGCTTTCTTT.